Reported below is one T cell receptor (beta chain). This sample was included in a study of control samples from healthy donors and cancer patients. This CDR3 is built from 15 residues. V trimming: 0 bases; J trimming: 3 bases; junction bases outside the gene matches: 1. Germline CDR1 and CDR2: MNHEY and SVGEGT. Data came from immunoSEQ multiplex PCR; TCRdb stores just in-frame clones and leaves some out. The table has some 96,000 clones, about 90% seen once. This TCR derives from a woman between 50 and 59 years old in good health. The chain recombines TRBV6-2 or TRBV6-3 with TRBJ2-7, with 11 bases fitting TRBD1. The sample consisted of blood. The CDR3 loop reads CASSYSGTGGYEQYF. DNA of the CDR3: TGTGCCAGCAGTTACTCGGGGACAGGGGGCTACGAGCAGTACTTC.